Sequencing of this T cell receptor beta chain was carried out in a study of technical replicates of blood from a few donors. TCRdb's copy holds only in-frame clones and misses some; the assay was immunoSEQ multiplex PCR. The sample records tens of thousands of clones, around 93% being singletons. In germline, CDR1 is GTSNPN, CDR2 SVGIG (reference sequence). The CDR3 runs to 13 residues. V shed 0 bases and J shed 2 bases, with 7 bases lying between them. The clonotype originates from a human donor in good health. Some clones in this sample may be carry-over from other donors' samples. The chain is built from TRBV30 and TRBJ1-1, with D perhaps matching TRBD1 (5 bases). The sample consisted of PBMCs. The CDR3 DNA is TGTGCCTGGAGTGTGCAGGGTAACACTGAAGCTTTCTTT. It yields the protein CAWSVQGNTEAFF.